This T cell receptor (beta chain) was sequenced during a study of Ad26.COV2.S vaccination and SARS-CoV-2 variants. As for the study in general: Ad26.COV2.S, an intramuscular injection, was given once or twice 56 days apart.

This clone was recorded once. Antigen unknown. Regarding the study as a whole: Non-spike TCR breadth was similar in vaccine and placebo recipients.

Treatment denoted: 15 to 20 received Ad26.COV2.S at low or high dose, single or two shots; roughly 5 received placebo; per-sample allocation not given. Sampling took place 63 days after the first vaccine or placebo injection. This Boston cohort included adults aged 18-55 years. Wuhan-strain SARS-CoV-2 spike was expressed by the Ad26 vector that made up the vaccine. Trimming at V came to 4 bases and at J to 1 base, leaving 6 bases not matched to a gene. CDR3 length equals 16 residues. CDR1 and CDR2 (germline): LGHNA, YSLEER. Libraries were prepared by immunoSEQ multiplex PCR; TCRdb keeps only in-frame clonotypes and omits some of them. Of fewer than 500,000 clones listed, more than 80% were seen once; the top ten hold 12%.

The sequence came from a person between 18 and 60 years old who received the Ad26.COV2.S COVID-19 vaccine or a placebo. Here the sequenced sample was peripheral blood, taken in a trial of Ad26.COV2.S vaccine versus placebo. The V and J genes are TRBV4-3 and TRBJ2-5, with TRBD2 matching over 10 bases. The CDR3 DNA reads TGCGCCAGCAGCCCTAGCGGGAGAGGGCCCCAAGAGACCCAGTACTTC. This translates into CASSPSGRGPQETQYF.